These 14 T cell receptor beta chains were all obtained from the same sample, sequenced in a study of T-cell memory formation after mild COVID-19. TCRdb passed the 5' RACE reads through MiXCR, listing each CDR3 protein once. The data show roughly 400,000 distinct CDR3 sequences, roughly 18% seen once. Sample: PBMCs or a T cell subset sorted from them (not recorded which). The receptors were sampled from a man younger than 35 who had mild COVID-19 (a few samples of this study predate the infection). Cell type and time point are not known.

This clonotype was counted between two and nine times. J is TRBJ1-1 and V is TRBV5-1; unclear D gene. The CDR3 has 13 residues. The V end was cut by 1 base, the J end by 5 bases, with 9 bases between. Looked up from germline, CDR1 is SGHRS and CDR2 is YFSETQ. This CDR3 reads CASSLRSGTEAFF. The CDR3 coding sequence is TGCGCCAGCAGCTTGAGGTCCGGGACTGAAGCTTTCTTT.

This clonotype has a handful of counts. The rearrangement joins TRBV11-2 to TRBJ1-6, with 9 bases aligning to TRBD1. The trim removed 5 bases at V and 0 bases at J, leaving 11 bases unmatched. The CDR3 is 19 residues long. The germline V gene encodes CDR1 SGHAT and CDR2 FQNNGV. The CDR3: CASSRRGTGYSSYNSPLHF. DNA of the CDR3: TGTGCCAGCAGCCGGAGGGGGACAGGGTACAGCTCCTATAATTCACCCCTCCACTTT.

The sample holds a few counts of this clonotype. The chain joins TRBV5-5 to TRBJ1-4; 7 bases agree with TRBD1. The CDR3 has 14 amino acids. V lost 5 bases to trimming and J lost 8 bases; unmatched junction nucleotides: 9. From germline, CDR1 is SGHKS and CDR2 YYEKEE (reference sequence). The chain's CDR3 is CASRQTGRDEKLFF. In DNA, the CDR3 is TGTGCCAGCAGACAGACAGGGAGGGACGAAAAACTGTTTTTT.

Ten or more counts support this clonotype. The chain is built from TRBV5-1 and TRBJ2-5, with TRBD1 identical over 10 bases. The CDR3 runs 16 residues. Losses at the gene ends were 4 bases for V and 6 bases for J; bases not matched to a gene: 12. The germline V gene has CDR1 SGHRS and CDR2 YFSETQ. The CDR3 reads CASSAWTGGIEKTQYF. The CDR3 DNA follows: TGCGCCAGCAGCGCCTGGACAGGGGGTATCGAAAAGACCCAGTACTTC.

The CDR3 here is CASSQGLAGGPTGELFF. DNA of the CDR3: TGTGCCAGCAGCCAAGGACTAGCGGGGGGGCCTACCGGGGAGCTGTTTTTT. The chain has TRBV5-4 and TRBJ2-2; TRBD2 agrees at 15 bases. Trimming at V came to 4 bases and at J to 5 bases, leaving 6 bases not matched to a gene. This CDR3 comprises 17 residues. CDR1 is SGHNT, CDR2 YYREEE, per germline (reference sequence). Complete variable domain (other parts from reference TRBV5-4 and TRBJ2-2): ETGVTQSPTHLIKTRGQQVTLRCSSQSGHNTVSWYQQALGQGPQFIFQYYREEENGRGNFPPRFSGLQFPNYSSELNVNALELDDSALYLCASSQGLAGGPTGELFFGEGSRLTVL.

This chain links TRBV4-1 with TRBJ2-7; D perhaps matches TRBD2 (5 bases). This CDR3 region has 14 residues. Trimming shortened V by 0 bases and J by 2 bases, and 8 bases separated the two germline ends. Germline-derived CDR1 and CDR2 are MGHRA and YSYEKL. The CDR3 spells CASSQDPGTYEQYV. CDR3 sequence (DNA): TGCGCCAGCAGCCAAGATCCGGGGACCTACGAGCAGTACGTC.

The chain employs TRBV7-3 and TRBJ2-2; perhaps TRBD2 as D (5 bases). Per germline, CDR1 SGHTA and CDR2 FQGTGA. The CDR3 has 13 residues. The ends were cut back, 5 bases at V and 6 bases at J, with 10 bases in the middle. CDR3 coding DNA: TGTGCCAGCAGCACTAAACTAGCCGGGGAGCTGTTTTTT. Its translation is CASSTKLAGELFF.

The V gene is TRBV6-2 or TRBV6-3, the J gene TRBJ1-2, with D hard to call. This CDR3 contains 12 residues. The germline V gene encodes CDR1 MNHEY and CDR2 SVGEGT. The V and J ends lost 1 base and 2 bases respectively, with 2 bases between them. CDR3 in amino acids: CASSYLNYGYTF. As DNA, the CDR3 is TGTGCCAGCAGTTACTTAAACTATGGCTACACCTTC.

The chain joins TRBV4-3 to TRBJ2-3; unclear D gene. The germline CDR1 and CDR2 sequences are LGHNA and YSLEER. The CDR3 has 14 amino acids. Trimming left V 0 bases short and J 3 bases short, with 7 bases between. CDR3 amino acids: CASSQEAFTDTQYF. As DNA, the CDR3 is TGCGCCAGCAGCCAAGAAGCCTTTACAGATACGCAGTATTTT.

In the case of this clonotype: One end of the junction does not line up with germline, which may come from a read error. The chain has TRBV6-5 and TRBJ1-1; D is possibly TRBD1 (6 bases). There are 16 residues in the CDR3. Germline V CDR1 and CDR2: MNHEY, SVGAGI. CDR3 residues: CASSYSFAQGNPEAFF. CDR3 bases: TGTGCCAGCAGTTACTCGTTTGCGCAGGGGAACCCTGAAGCTTTCTTT.

Ten or more counts support this clonotype. The chain has TRBV7-9 and TRBJ1-6; 7 positions match TRBD1. In germline, CDR1 is SEHNR, CDR2 FQNEAQ (reference sequence). The CDR3 has 15 residues. V lost 2 bases, J lost 7 bases, and 5 bases stayed unmatched. The CDR3 DNA sequence: TGTGCCAGCAGCTTATGGGAGACAGGGAATTCACCCCTCCACTTT. Translation: CASSLWETGNSPLHF.

This clonotype was observed once. This rearrangement joins TRBV7-8 to TRBJ2-5; TRBD2 aligns across 11 bases. The germline V gene has CDR1 SGHVS and CDR2 FQNEAQ. This CDR3 is 17 amino acids long. Unmatched junction bases numbered 10, after V lost 5 bases and J lost 2 bases. The CDR3 region has the DNA TGTGCCAGCAGCGCGACTAGCGGGACCGACCTTCAAGAGACCCAGTACTTC. Translated: CASSATSGTDLQETQYF.

For the CDR3, the DNA is TGTGCCAGCAGACACAAAGTCCAAGAGACCCAGTACTTC. It specifies CASRHKVQETQYF. This chain joins TRBV3-1 and TRBJ2-5; D not resolved. The CDR3 runs to 13 residues. The germline V and J ends were trimmed by 6 bases and 1 base, with 9 bases remaining between them. Germline CDR1 LGHDT, CDR2 YNNKEL (reference sequence).

This rearrangement joins TRBV20-1 to TRBJ2-7, with D uncertain. The CDR3 consists of 11 residues. CDR1 and CDR2 (germline): DFQATT, SNEGSKA (reference sequence). V was cut by 0 bases and J by 5 bases, with 5 bases left in between. The CDR3 region has the DNA TGCAGTGCTAGAGATTCCAACGAGCAGTACTTC. This translates into CSARDSNEQYF.